The 10 T cell receptor beta chains reported below all come from one sample, sequenced in a study of CD8+ T cells in alopecia areata. Sequencing relied on a cDNA template that was reverse transcribed from extracted RNA. Generated by immunoSEQ multiplex PCR, the TCRdb table keeps only in-frame clones and is missing some. This sample carries roughly 64,000 clones, 44% of them seen once, and the ten largest clones take 45% to 60%. The sequenced sample was NKG2D-low CD8+ T cells sorted from blood. These receptor sequences come from a human donor with alopecia areata.

The chain recombines TRBV2 with TRBJ2-3, with a tentative D call TRBD1 (6 bases). Germline V gene data show CDR1 as SNHLY and CDR2 as FYNNEI. Trimming stripped 3 bases from V and 6 bases from J, with 10 bases between. This CDR3 is built from 13 residues. Here the CDR3 reads CASSDRDKDTQYF. CDR3 nucleotides: TGTGCCAGCAGTGACCGGGACAAGGATACGCAGTATTTT.

This sequence joins TRBV7-6 and TRBJ2-6; maybe TRBD1 (6 bases). Per germline, CDR1 SGHVS and CDR2 FNYEAQ. The CDR3 runs to 14 residues. Trimming cost V 5 bases and J 2 bases, with 7 bases left between them. The CDR3 coding sequence is TGTGCCAGCAGCCCAGGGGCTGGGGCCAACGTCCTGACTTTC. Residues: CASSPGAGANVLTF.

The chain recombines TRBV4-1 with TRBJ2-7, with D possibly being TRBD2 (6 bases). Germline CDR1 is MGHRA and CDR2 is YSYEKL. V was clipped by 4 bases and J by 3 bases, with 13 bases between them. The CDR3 extends over 14 amino acids. CDR3 region: CASSPAGGVYEQYF. CDR3 in DNA: TGCGCCAGCAGCCCAGCGGGCGGGGTCTACGAGCAGTACTTC.

This clone was counted a few times. The chain joins TRBV4-1 to TRBJ2-1, with no clear D. The ends were cut back, 5 bases at V and 8 bases at J, with 13 bases in the middle. The CDR3 is made up of 13 amino acids. The germline V gene has CDR1 MGHRA and CDR2 YSYEKL. The CDR3 nucleotides read TGCGCCAGCAGCTACCTTCGAGGTCATGAGCAGTTCTTC. Protein product: CASSYLRGHEQFF.

Only a few counts were recorded for this clone. In DNA, the CDR3 is TGCGCCAGCAGCTTGGAAGATGCGGGAACTAGCACAGATACGCAGTATTTT. It is translated as CASSLEDAGTSTDTQYF. The rearrangement joins TRBV5-1 to TRBJ2-3; D possibly corresponds to TRBD2 (6 bases). The CDR3 has 17 residues. Germline CDR1 and CDR2: SGHRS and YFSETQ. The V gene lost 0 bases and the J gene lost 0 bases, with 14 bases spanning the gap.

The rearrangement links TRBV7-2 to TRBJ2-7; D is unclear. The germline gives CDR1 SGHTA, CDR2 FQGNSA. Trimming pared 5 bases from V and 2 bases from J, leaving 19 bases between. The CDR3 covers 16 residues. In DNA, the CDR3 is TGTGCCAGCAGCCCAGACCTTACCCAGCAAGCCTACGAGCAGTACTTC. Protein sequence: CASSPDLTQQAYEQYF.

This clone was picked up one time. V and J are TRBV25-1 and TRBJ2-7; 7 bases line up with TRBD2. V was pared by 1 base and J by 5 bases, with 8 bases of the junction left unmatched. The CDR3 is made up of 15 amino acids. Germline CDR1 and CDR2: MGHDK and SYGVNS. This CDR3 is CASSELSRETDEQYF. CDR3 DNA: TGTGCCAGCAGTGAATTGTCGCGGGAGACAGACGAGCAGTACTTC.

This clone has a handful of counts. The chain links TRBV29-1 to TRBJ2-7, with D possibly matching TRBD1 (6 bases). From germline, CDR1 is SQVTM and CDR2 ANQGSEA. The CDR3 runs to 13 residues. Trimming stripped 6 bases from V and 1 base from J, with 13 bases between. In DNA form, the CDR3 reads TGCAGCGTCTTGAGGACAGATTCCTACGAGCAGTACTTC. Protein product: CSVLRTDSYEQYF.

This rearrangement joins TRBV27 to TRBJ2-1, with 11 bases identical to TRBD1. V lost 5 bases to trimming and J lost 9 bases; unmatched junction nucleotides: 15. Germline V CDR1 and CDR2: MNHEY, SMNVEV (reference sequence). The CDR3 covers 17 residues. In nucleotides, the CDR3 is TGTGCCAGCAGTCCATCGCTCGGGGACAGGGGGTCAGGTGAGCAGTTCTTC. Amino acids: CASSPSLGDRGSGEQFF.

The V gene is TRBV7-3, the J gene TRBJ1-1; TRBD1 matches 9 bases. CDR3 size: 14 residues. V lost 3 bases to trimming and J lost 1 base; unmatched junction nucleotides: 0. Germline CDR1 and CDR2: SGHTA and FQGTGA. The chain's CDR3 is CASSLTGGNTEAFF. The CDR3 nucleotides are TGTGCCAGCAGCTTGACAGGGGGGAACACTGAAGCTTTCTTT.